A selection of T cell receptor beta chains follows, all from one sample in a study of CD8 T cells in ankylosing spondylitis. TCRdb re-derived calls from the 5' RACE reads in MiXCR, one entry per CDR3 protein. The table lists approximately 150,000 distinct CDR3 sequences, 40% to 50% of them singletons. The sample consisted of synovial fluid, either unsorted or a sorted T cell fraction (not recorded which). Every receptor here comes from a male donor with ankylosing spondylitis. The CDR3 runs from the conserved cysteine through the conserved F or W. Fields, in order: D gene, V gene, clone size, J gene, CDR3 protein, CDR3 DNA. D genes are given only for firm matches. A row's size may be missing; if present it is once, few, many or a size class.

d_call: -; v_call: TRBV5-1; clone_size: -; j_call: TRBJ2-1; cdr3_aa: CASSLDGPEQFF; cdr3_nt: TGCGCCAGCAGCTTAGACGGACCCGAGCAGTTCTTC
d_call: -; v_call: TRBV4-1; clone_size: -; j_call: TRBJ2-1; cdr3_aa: CASSQDRRTPYNEQFF; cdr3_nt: TGCGCCAGCAGCCAAGATCGAAGGACACCCTACAATGAGCAGTTCTTC
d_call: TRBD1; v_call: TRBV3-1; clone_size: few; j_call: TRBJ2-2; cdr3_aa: CASSQIPGQDTGELFF; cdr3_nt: TGTGCCAGCAGCCAAATACCGGGACAGGACACCGGGGAGCTGTTTTTT
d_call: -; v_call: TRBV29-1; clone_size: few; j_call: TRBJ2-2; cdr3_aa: CSVGRENTGELFF; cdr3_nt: TGCAGCGTTGGTCGAGAGAACACCGGGGAGCTGTTTTTT
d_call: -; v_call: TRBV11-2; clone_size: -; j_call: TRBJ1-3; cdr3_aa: CASSHRAGNTIYF; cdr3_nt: TGTGCCAGCAGCCACAGGGCTGGAAACACCATATATTTT
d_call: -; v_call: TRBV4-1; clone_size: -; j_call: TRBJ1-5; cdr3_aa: CASSQVDMDQPQHF; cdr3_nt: TGCGCCAGCAGCCAAGTCGATATGGATCAGCCCCAGCATTTT
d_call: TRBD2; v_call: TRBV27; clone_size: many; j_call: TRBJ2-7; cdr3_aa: CASSHQGLALYEQYF; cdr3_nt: TGTGCCAGCAGTCACCAAGGACTAGCCCTCTACGAGCAGTACTTC
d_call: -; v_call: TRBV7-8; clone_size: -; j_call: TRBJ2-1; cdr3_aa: CASSLALEGEQFF; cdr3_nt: TGTGCCAGCAGCTTAGCACTGGAGGGGGAGCAGTTCTTC
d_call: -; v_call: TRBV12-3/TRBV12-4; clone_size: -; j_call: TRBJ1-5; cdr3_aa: CASRGGNSNQPQHF; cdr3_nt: TGTGCCAGCAGGGGGGGTAATAGCAATCAGCCCCAGCATTTT
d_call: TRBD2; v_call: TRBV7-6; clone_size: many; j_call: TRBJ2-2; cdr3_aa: CASSYGLGGAGELFF; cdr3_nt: TGTGCCAGCAGCTATGGACTAGGAGGGGCCGGGGAGCTGTTTTTT
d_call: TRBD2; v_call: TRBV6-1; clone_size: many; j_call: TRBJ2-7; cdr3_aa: CASSPGLAGYEQYF; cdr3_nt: TGTGCCAGCAGTCCGGGACTAGCGGGCTACGAGCAGTACTTC
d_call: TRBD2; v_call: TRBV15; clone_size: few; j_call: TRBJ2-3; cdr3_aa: CATSRPRIAGRFTDTQYF; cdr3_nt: TGTGCCACCAGCAGACCCCGAATAGCGGGGAGATTCACAGATACGCAGTATTTT
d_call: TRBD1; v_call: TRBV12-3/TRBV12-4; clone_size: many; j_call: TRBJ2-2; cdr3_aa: CASSPTGAFTGELFF; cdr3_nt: TGTGCCAGCAGCCCGACAGGGGCTTTCACCGGGGAGCTGTTTTTT
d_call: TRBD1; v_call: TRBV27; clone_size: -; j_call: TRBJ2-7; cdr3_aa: CASSSTHDRGLPYEQYF; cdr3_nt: TGTGCCAGCAGCTCAACCCACGACAGGGGGCTACCCTACGAGCAGTACTTC
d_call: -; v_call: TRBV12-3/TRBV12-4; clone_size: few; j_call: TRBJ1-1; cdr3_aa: CASSPEQGTWNTEAFF; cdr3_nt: TGTGCCAGCAGTCCCGAGCAGGGGACTTGGAACACTGAAGCTTTCTTT
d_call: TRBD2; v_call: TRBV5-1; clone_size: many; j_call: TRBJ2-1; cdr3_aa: CASSLASAGGQEQFF; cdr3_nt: TGCGCCAGCAGCTTGGCCTCAGCGGGGGGGCAGGAGCAGTTCTTC